Shown below are 16 T cell receptor beta chains from a single sample sequenced in a study of cytomegalovirus exposure and HLA in healthy donors (dated by TCRdb to about 2017). The receptor library was made with the immunoSEQ multiplex PCR assay. The table was pulled from immuneACCESS by TCRdb, which kept in-frame rearrangements only. Such tables lose some clones; where checked, under half of the loss comes from unresolved V genes, and the rest has no known cause. Within this sample are about 250,000 clones, with approximately 84% of them counted one time only. The top ten clones comprise more than 10% of the sample. Sample: PBMCs. These receptor sequences come from a man younger than 30 in good health and CMV-seropositive.

The J gene is TRBJ1-4, the V gene TRBV5-1, with TRBD1 matching over 8 bases. Germline assignment: CDR1 SGHRS and CDR2 YFSETQ. CDR3 length: 14 residues. The J segment lost 7 bases and the V segment lost 4 bases, leaving 6 bases of the junction unmatched. Here the CDR3 reads CASSTGTGSEKLFF. The CDR3 nucleotides are TGCGCCAGCAGCACGGGGACAGGCAGTGAAAAACTGTTTTTT.

The chain employs TRBV29-1 and TRBJ2-1; 9 bases line up with TRBD2. The germline V gene encodes CDR1 SQVTM and CDR2 ANQGSEA. The V and J ends lost 3 bases and 8 bases, in that order; junction bases with no gene match: 8. This CDR3 contains 14 residues. CDR3 DNA sequence: TGCAGCGTTGATCGGCGTAGCGGGAGTGATGAGCAGTTCTTC. Translating gives CSVDRRSGSDEQFF.

The rearrangement joins TRBV11-2 to TRBJ1-1, with TRBD1 as a possible D gene (5 bases). The CDR3 consists of 15 residues. Trimming took off 0 bases at V and 5 bases at J, with 13 bases between the two ends. Germline V gene sequence: CDR1 SGHAT, CDR2 FQNNGV. The CDR3 DNA reads as TGTGCCAGCAGCTTAGATCTGGGGGTGAGGACTGAAGCTTTCTTT. This sequence encodes CASSLDLGVRTEAFF.

This clone was seen only once. The J gene is TRBJ1-2, the V gene TRBV7-9; no firm D call. The germline V gene has CDR1 SEHNR and CDR2 FQNEAQ (reference sequence). The CDR3 sequence is 12 residues long. V was cut by 5 bases and J by 2 bases, with 6 bases left in between. The CDR3 DNA reads TGTGCCAGCAGCCTCTCCAACTATGGCTACACCTTC. It is translated as CASSLSNYGYTF.

The chain links TRBV19 to TRBJ1-1, with D hard to call. Trimming cost V 6 bases and J 0 bases, with 14 bases left between them. This CDR3 comprises 15 residues. In germline, CDR1 is LNHDA, CDR2 SQIVND (reference sequence). The CDR3 coding sequence is TGTGCCAGTAGCCTCCTTCTGAGGGTGAACACTGAAGCTTTCTTT. Its translation is CASSLLLRVNTEAFF.

The chain links TRBV29-1 to TRBJ1-5, with 11 bases fitting TRBD1. The CDR3 spans 17 residues. The trim removed 5 bases at V and 2 bases at J, leaving 11 bases unmatched. Per the germline V gene, CDR1 is SQVTM and CDR2 is ANQGSEA. DNA of the CDR3: TGCAGCGTTTTACATCCGGGACAGGGGGACGGCAATCAGCCCCAGCATTTT. Its translation is CSVLHPGQGDGNQPQHF.

The V gene is TRBV7-2, the J gene TRBJ1-2; D might be TRBD1 (5 bases). Germline lookup yields CDR1 SGHTA and CDR2 FQGNSA. The V and J ends lost 5 bases and 4 bases respectively, with 11 bases between them. This CDR3 has 13 amino acids. The chain's CDR3 is CASSPGTVYGYTF. CDR3 DNA sequence: TGTGCCAGCAGCCCCGGGACGGTCTATGGCTACACCTTC.

This clone was seen a handful of times. V gene TRBV6-5 combines with J gene TRBJ1-3; tentatively, D is TRBD1 (5 bases). This CDR3 is 15 amino acids long. V lost 1 base, J lost 8 bases, and 15 bases lay in between. Germline CDR1 MNHEY, CDR2 SVGAGI. The CDR3 sequence: CASSYWGRPSDTIYF. The CDR3 DNA reads TGTGCCAGCAGTTACTGGGGCCGCCCCTCTGACACCATATATTTT.

This chain links TRBV15 with TRBJ2-7, with D perhaps TRBD2 (5 bases). This CDR3 is built from 12 residues. V gave up 1 base and J gave up 4 bases, with 5 bases separating them. Germline-derived CDR1 and CDR2 are LNHNV and YYDKDF (reference sequence). CDR3 DNA: TGTGCCACCAGCAGAGGAGGGTACGAGCAGTACTTC. Translating gives CATSRGGYEQYF.

The CDR3 here is CASSPGGGFTEAFF. The CDR3 bases are TGTGCCAGCAGCCCAGGGGGAGGTTTCACTGAAGCTTTCTTT. The chain uses TRBV28 and TRBJ1-1, with 7 positions matching TRBD1. The CDR3 has 14 amino acids. Losses at the gene ends were 6 bases for V and 4 bases for J; bases not matched to a gene: 8. The V gene's germline CDR1 is MDHEN and CDR2 SYDVKM.

The table lists this clone with a count of one. The J gene is TRBJ1-5, the V gene TRBV15; TRBD1 might be the D (5 bases). The CDR3 is 12 residues long. CDR1 is LNHNV, CDR2 YYDKDF, per germline (reference sequence). The ends were cut back, 9 bases at V and 2 bases at J, with 8 bases in the middle. The CDR3 DNA reads as TGTGCCACGGGACCGGGCAATCAGCCCCAGCATTTT. This codes for CATGPGNQPQHF.

This clone was detected a few times. The CDR3: CASRANRARGETQYF. DNA of the CDR3: TGTGCCAGCAGGGCAAACCGGGCCCGGGGGGAGACCCAGTACTTC. The rearrangement uses TRBV6-5 and TRBJ2-5; D is perhaps TRBD2 (6 bases). This CDR3 comprises 15 residues. Germline CDR1 and CDR2: MNHEY and SVGAGI. The germline V and J ends were trimmed by 6 bases and 5 bases, with 19 bases remaining between them.

The V gene is TRBV9, the J gene TRBJ2-2; TRBD2 aligns across 10 bases. V dropped 1 base and J dropped 4; count of bases not matched to a gene: 4. Per germline, CDR1 SGDLS and CDR2 YYNGEE. The CDR3 length is 16 residues. The CDR3 DNA sequence: TGTGCCAGCAGCGTAAGCGGGAGGGCCGGCACCGGGGAGCTGTTTTTT. It encodes CASSVSGRAGTGELFF.

The genes are TRBV10-3 and TRBJ2-3; D gene uncertain. In germline, CDR1 is ENHRY, CDR2 SYGVKD. This CDR3 is 15 amino acids long. The V and J ends lost 3 bases and 0 bases respectively, with 10 bases between them. This CDR3 is CAISDDGSSTDTQYF. The CDR3 coding sequence is TGTGCCATCAGTGACGACGGCTCTAGCACAGATACGCAGTATTTT.

The chain carries TRBV6-6 and TRBJ1-2, with 7 bases that match TRBD1. The V segment lost 5 bases and the J segment 7 bases; nucleotides outside the gene matches: 10. CDR1 MNHNY and CDR2 SVGAGI come from the germline V gene (reference sequence). The CDR3 consists of 14 residues. CDR3: CASSPDREARGYTF. The DNA of the CDR3 is TGTGCCAGCAGTCCCGACAGGGAGGCCCGTGGCTACACCTTC.

V usage is TRBV29-1 and J usage is TRBJ2-5, with D possibly TRBD2 on 5 matching bases. The germline V and J ends were trimmed by 6 bases and 4 bases, with 15 bases remaining between them. Germline V lookup: CDR1 SQVTM, CDR2 ANQGSEA. CDR3 length: 13 residues. CDR3 amino acids: CSVGGFGGETQYF. The CDR3 DNA reads TGCAGCGTGGGCGGGTTCGGAGGAGAGACCCAGTACTTC.